One sample yielded the 31 T cell receptor beta chains listed below, sequenced in a study of cytomegalovirus exposure and HLA in healthy donors. 13 Jbeta primers and 60 Vbeta primers were used for the PCR. The method was immunoSEQ multiplex PCR; TCRdb's version includes in-frame clones alone and lacks a portion of them. This sample has 200,000 or so clones, with 77% found just once. Sequenced input: PBMCs. These receptors originate from a woman in her 30s in good health and CMV-seropositive.

In the case of this clone: Other DNA variants within this sample encode the same CDR3. This chain joins TRBV5-1 and TRBJ1-5, with no clear D. V lost 0 bases, J lost 4 bases, and 5 bases lay in between. The CDR3 is 13 residues long. Germline CDR1 reads SGHRS; CDR2 reads YFSETQ. The CDR3: CASSLAVNQPQHF. The CDR3 DNA sequence: TGCGCCAGCAGCTTGGCGGTGAATCAGCCCCAGCATTTT.

This chain links TRBV19 with TRBJ2-5; D call uncertain. V lost 3 bases and J lost 0, with 5 bases in between. CDR3 size: 13 residues. CDR1 is LNHDA and CDR2 is SQIVND in the germline V gene (reference sequence). The CDR3 nucleotides read TGTGCCAGTAGTATCACTAACCAAGAGACCCAGTACTTC. This encodes CASSITNQETQYF.

The chain is built from TRBV27 and TRBJ2-7; the match to TRBD2 covers 15 bases. The CDR3 has 17 amino acids. J gave up 3 bases and V 6 bases, and 9 bases lay outside the gene matches. The germline gives CDR1 MNHEY, CDR2 SMNVEV (reference sequence). CDR3 coding DNA: TGTGCCAGCAGACCTGGGACTAGCGGGAGGTTCGACTACGAGCAGTACTTC. The encoded protein is CASRPGTSGRFDYEQYF.

Concerning this clone: Other DNA sequences of this sample code for an identical CDR3. V and J are TRBV15 and TRBJ1-5; 8 bases fit TRBD1. CDR1 and CDR2 from the germline V gene are LNHNV and YYDKDF (reference sequence). CDR3 size: 14 residues. V lost 2 bases to trimming and J lost 6 bases; unmatched junction nucleotides: 3. CDR3 DNA sequence: TGTGCCACCAGCAGAACAGGGGGTAGTCAGCCCCAGCATTTT. Translated, it gives CATSRTGGSQPQHF.

This chain joins TRBV5-6 and TRBJ1-2; TRBD1 might be the D (5 bases). The V end was cut by 2 bases, the J end by 8 bases, with 19 bases between. The CDR3 contains 15 residues. Germline V gene sequence: CDR1 SGHDT, CDR2 YYEEEE. The CDR3 coding sequence is TGTGCCAGCAGCTTAGTCGACGGGGACTATAGGGGCTACACCTTC. Translation: CASSLVDGDYRGYTF.

This clone was counted a single time. This chain links TRBV27 with TRBJ1-5; 8 positions agree with TRBD1. Germline CDR1 is MNHEY and CDR2 is SMNVEV (reference sequence). The CDR3 runs 13 residues. V lost 6 bases to trimming and J lost 5 bases; unmatched junction nucleotides: 3. CDR3 DNA sequence: TGTGCCAGCAGCACGGACAGGGATCAGCCCCAGCATTTT. Its protein is CASSTDRDQPQHF.

The chain joins TRBV10-3 to TRBJ2-3; D might be TRBD2 (5 bases). The germline V and J ends were trimmed by 4 bases and 3 bases, with 11 bases remaining between them. The CDR3 is 14 amino acids. Germline V gives CDR1 ENHRY, CDR2 SYGVKD. For the CDR3, the DNA is TGTGCCATCAGTGCCGTCCGAGGGACAGATACGCAGTATTTT. Its translation: CAISAVRGTDTQYF.

The chain is built from TRBV16 and TRBJ2-1; the match to TRBD1 covers 7 bases. Germline values: CDR1 KGHSY, CDR2 FQNENV. This CDR3 spans 16 amino acids. V dropped 5 bases and J dropped 7; count of bases not matched to a gene: 14. The DNA of the CDR3 is TGTGCCAGCAGCACATATGGGGTGAGGGGGCGAAATGAGCAGTTCTTC. It codes for CASSTYGVRGRNEQFF.

The rearrangement links TRBV19 to TRBJ2-7; possibly TRBD1 for D (6 bases). CDR1 and CDR2 from the germline V gene are LNHDA and SQIVND (reference sequence). This CDR3 spans 13 amino acids. V was cut by 2 bases and J by 6 bases, with 11 bases left in between. DNA of the CDR3: TGTGCCAGTAGTATATCAGGGGCGATCGAGCAGTACTTC. The encoded protein is CASSISGAIEQYF.

The V and J genes are TRBV7-2 and TRBJ2-2; possible D gene TRBD1, 6 bases. The CDR3 is 16 amino acids. Germline-derived CDR1 and CDR2 are SGHTA and FQGNSA. The V gene lost 6 bases and the J gene lost 7 bases, with 21 bases spanning the gap. Here the CDR3 DNA reads TGTGCCAGCAGTCGTGGACAGCCCATGGAGAACGGGGAGCTGTTTTTT. The encoded protein is CASSRGQPMENGELFF.

This chain uses TRBV7-2 with TRBJ1-2, with D unclear. This CDR3 spans 15 amino acids. With 5 bases removed from V and 2 bases from J, the gap between germline ends came to 15 bases. The V gene's germline CDR1 is SGHTA and CDR2 FQGNSA. CDR3 sequence: CASSDPTEYNYGYTF. DNA for the CDR3: TGTGCCAGCAGCGACCCGACGGAGTACAACTATGGCTACACCTTC.

This chain connects TRBV7-9 to TRBJ1-4, with 9 bases matching TRBD1. The CDR3 is made up of 13 amino acids. The germline gives CDR1 SEHNR, CDR2 FQNEAQ (reference sequence). The V and J ends lost 10 bases and 8 bases, in that order; junction bases with no gene match: 8. The CDR3 region is CATDGTGSEKLFF. The CDR3 DNA is TGTGCCACCGACGGGACAGGGTCCGAAAAACTGTTTTTT.

The V gene is TRBV7-2, the J gene TRBJ2-5; 8 nucleotides align to TRBD2. J lost 1 base, V lost 5 bases, and 6 bases had no gene match. Germline V gene sequence: CDR1 SGHTA, CDR2 FQGNSA. CDR3 size: 15 residues. CDR3 sequence (DNA): TGTGCCAGCAGCGTTACTAGCGGAGGCCAAGAGACCCAGTACTTC. Amino acid sequence: CASSVTSGGQETQYF.

This clone came up once. The chain employs TRBV5-5 and TRBJ1-5, with D unresolved. Germline V gene sequence: CDR1 SGHKS, CDR2 YYEKEE (reference sequence). Trimming cost V 1 base and J 0 bases, with 11 bases left between them. The CDR3 loop spans 16 amino acids. The CDR3 is CASSLFYGYSNQPQHF. The CDR3 nucleotides read TGTGCCAGCAGCTTGTTTTACGGGTATAGCAATCAGCCCCAGCATTTT.

DNA of the CDR3: TGTGCCAGCAGCAGCACTAGCGGGAGAAACGGGGTCGGGGAGCTGTTTTTT. Translation gives CASSSTSGRNGVGELFF. This rearrangement joins TRBV2 to TRBJ2-2; 11 bases map to TRBD2. This CDR3 region has 17 residues. Trimming cost V 6 bases and J 7 bases; bases outside gene matches: 13. CDR1 and CDR2 (germline): SNHLY, FYNNEI.

This clone was detected only a few times. The V and J genes are TRBV2 and TRBJ1-4; D is unclear. In germline, CDR1 is SNHLY, CDR2 FYNNEI. This CDR3 is built from 14 residues. The V and J ends lost 6 bases and 5 bases respectively, with 13 bases between them. The chain's CDR3 is CASSQAAANEKLFF. CDR3 bases: TGTGCCAGCAGCCAAGCGGCAGCGAATGAAAAACTGTTTTTT.

The V call is TRBV25-1, the J call TRBJ2-2; 7 bases are shared with TRBD1. The V gene end was trimmed by 5 bases and the J gene end by 1 base; junction bases not matched to a gene: 4. Germline CDR1 is MGHDK and CDR2 is SYGVNS. This CDR3 is 15 amino acids long. CDR3 sequence reads: CASSLGTVNTGELFF. CDR3 bases: TGTGCCAGCAGTTTGGGGACAGTGAACACCGGGGAGCTGTTTTTT.

This clone was seen only once. This chain joins TRBV20-1 and TRBJ2-1; D unresolved. This CDR3 contains 8 residues. Germline values: CDR1 DFQATT, CDR2 SNEGSKA (reference sequence). This chain's CDR3 is CPSNEQFF. DNA for the CDR3: TGCCCGTCGAATGAGCAGTTCTTC.

V usage is TRBV9 and J usage is TRBJ2-1; tentatively, D is TRBD2 (6 bases). V was shortened by 1 base and J by 9 bases, with 20 bases between the two germline ends. The CDR3 is 16 amino acids. Germline assignment: CDR1 SGDLS and CDR2 YYNGEE. CDR3 sequence: CASSVHEGWLGGEQFF. CDR3 sequence (DNA): TGTGCCAGCAGCGTACACGAGGGTTGGTTGGGGGGTGAGCAGTTCTTC. The whole variable domain, remainder taken from reference TRBV9 and TRBJ2-1, is DSGVTQTPKHLITATGQRVTLRCSPRSGDLSVYWYQQSLDQGLQFLIQYYNGEERAKGNILERFSAQQFPDLHSELNLSSLELGDSALYFCASSVHEGWLGGEQFFGPGTRLTVL.

This chain links TRBV28 with TRBJ1-1, with D possibly matching TRBD1 (5 bases). CDR1 MDHEN and CDR2 SYDVKM come from the germline V gene. V lost 4 bases, J lost 4 bases, and 16 bases lay in between. This CDR3 is built from 15 residues. CDR3 nucleotides: TGTGCCAGCAGTTCGCTACAGGACGTACGCACTGAAGCTTTCTTT. Its translation is CASSSLQDVRTEAFF. Full variable domain (outside the CDR3, taken from reference TRBV28 and TRBJ1-1): DVKVTQSSRYLVKRTGEKVFLECVQDMDHENMFWYRQDPGLGLRLIYFSYDVKMKEKGDIPEGYSVSREKKERFSLILESASTNQTSMYLCASSSLQDVRTEAFFGQGTRLTVV.

This clone occurred a few times. The genes are TRBV5-6 and TRBJ2-3; TRBD1 agrees at 8 bases. Germline loops: CDR1 SGHDT, CDR2 YYEEEE. V lost 3 bases, J lost 3 bases, and 9 bases stayed unmatched. CDR3 length: 16 residues. The CDR3 spells CASSSAGGARTDTQYF. The CDR3 bases are TGTGCCAGCAGCTCCGCAGGGGGCGCTCGGACAGATACGCAGTATTTT.

Here the CDR3 DNA reads TGCGCCAGCAGCCAAGGCAGTAACAGGGGAGAGACCCAGTACTTC. Translated, it gives CASSQGSNRGETQYF. This sequence joins TRBV4-3 and TRBJ2-5; 7 bases align to TRBD1. V shed 1 base and J 4 bases; nucleotides not matched to a gene: 6. This CDR3 comprises 15 residues. Germline-derived CDR1 and CDR2 are LGHNA and YSLEER.

V gene TRBV9 combines with J gene TRBJ2-1; D perhaps matches TRBD2 (5 bases). The germline V and J ends were trimmed by 4 bases and 4 bases, with 18 bases remaining between them. Germline V gene data show CDR1 as SGDLS and CDR2 as YYNGEE. The CDR3 is made up of 16 amino acids. CDR3 sequence reads: CASSTTGSPVYNEQFF. The CDR3 DNA is TGTGCCAGCAGCACCACGGGATCTCCCGTATACAATGAGCAGTTCTTC.

This clone was counted a few times. V gene TRBV11-2 combines with J gene TRBJ1-1; D may be TRBD1 (6 bases). The CDR3 has 13 residues. Germline CDR1 SGHAT, CDR2 FQNNGV. Trimming took off 7 bases at V and 11 bases at J, with 20 bases between the two ends. The CDR3, as DNA: TGTGCCAGCAACTCCCTCGCCCAGGGGCCCGCTTTCTTT. Encoded protein: CASNSLAQGPAFF.

The V call is TRBV6-5, the J call TRBJ2-7, with D hard to call. V was pared by 8 bases and J by 1 base, with 12 bases between. Germline CDR1 MNHEY, CDR2 SVGAGI. The CDR3 totals 13 residues. The CDR3, as DNA: TGTGCCAGCGCATCTACGGTTTCCTACGAGCAGTACTTC. Protein product: CASASTVSYEQYF.

This rearrangement joins TRBV5-1 to TRBJ1-2; weak D call: TRBD1 (6 bases). Germline lookup yields CDR1 SGHRS and CDR2 YFSETQ. V was trimmed by 0 bases and J by 6 bases, leaving 18 bases between them. The CDR3 extends over 16 amino acids. CDR3 sequence: CASSLEGSGGADGYTF. For the CDR3, the DNA is TGCGCCAGCAGCTTGGAAGGGTCTGGGGGCGCCGATGGCTACACCTTC.

V usage is TRBV7-9 and J usage is TRBJ1-6; TRBD1 agrees at 10 bases. This CDR3 is 17 amino acids long. V shed 1 base, J shed 7 bases, and the junction held 7 bases outside the gene matches. The germline V gene encodes CDR1 SEHNR and CDR2 FQNEAQ (reference sequence). CDR3 bases: TGTGCCAGCAGCTTAGAGGGGGGACAGGGGTACAATTCACCCCTCCACTTT. This encodes CASSLEGGQGYNSPLHF.

This clone is a singleton in its sample. The genes are TRBV2 and TRBJ1-2, with a weak D call TRBD1 (5 bases). The CDR3 runs 14 residues. Trimming left V 8 bases short and J 2 bases short, with 15 bases between. In germline, CDR1 is SNHLY, CDR2 FYNNEI. CDR3 protein: CASSMGGPNYGYTF. CDR3 nucleotide sequence: TGTGCCAGCTCCATGGGGGGACCAAACTATGGCTACACCTTC.

The chain couples TRBV9 to TRBJ2-1; 11 bases match TRBD2. Germline V CDR1 and CDR2: SGDLS, YYNGEE. V lost 0 bases to trimming and J lost 1 base; unmatched junction nucleotides: 9. This CDR3 region has 19 residues. As DNA, the CDR3 is TGTGCCAGCAGCGTAGGTGTAGCGGGAGGGCCAAAGTCCTACAATGAGCAGTTCTTC. Protein sequence: CASSVGVAGGPKSYNEQFF.

The chain's CDR3 is CASSLDRGEAFF. Here the CDR3 DNA reads TGTGCCAGCAGCCTTGACAGGGGAGAAGCTTTCTTT. The rearrangement uses TRBV7-8 and TRBJ1-1; 8 bases are a match to TRBD1. Unmatched junction bases numbered 4, after V lost 5 bases and J lost 8 bases. The CDR3 is 12 residues long. In germline, CDR1 is SGHVS, CDR2 FQNEAQ.

A single count supports this clone. The J gene is TRBJ2-1, the V gene TRBV5-1; D remains ambiguous. CDR1 SGHRS and CDR2 YFSETQ come from the germline V gene. Trimming cost V 0 bases and J 4 bases, with 2 bases left between them. There are 12 residues in the CDR3. The CDR3 sequence is CASSLAYNEQFF. The CDR3 DNA reads TGCGCCAGCAGCTTGGCTTACAATGAGCAGTTCTTC.